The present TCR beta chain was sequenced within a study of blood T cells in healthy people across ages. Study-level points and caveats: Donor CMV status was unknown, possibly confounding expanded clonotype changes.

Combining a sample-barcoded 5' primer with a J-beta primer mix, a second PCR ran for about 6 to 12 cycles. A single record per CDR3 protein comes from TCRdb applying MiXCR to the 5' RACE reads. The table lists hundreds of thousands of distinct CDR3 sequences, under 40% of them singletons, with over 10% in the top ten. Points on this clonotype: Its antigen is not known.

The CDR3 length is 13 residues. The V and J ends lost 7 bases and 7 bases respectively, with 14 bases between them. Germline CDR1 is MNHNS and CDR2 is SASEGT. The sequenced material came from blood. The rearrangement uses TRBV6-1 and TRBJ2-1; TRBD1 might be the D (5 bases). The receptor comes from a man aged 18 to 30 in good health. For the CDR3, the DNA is TGTGCCAGCATAAGGGGTGGACAAAATGAGCAGTTCTTC. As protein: CASIRGGQNEQFF.